The present T cell receptor beta chain was sequenced within a study of immune evolution from preneoplasia to lung adenocarcinoma. Study background: HLA loss of heterozygosity: about 7% AIS, about 14% MIA, roughly 30% ADC, none AAH.

Data came from immunoSEQ multiplex PCR; TCRdb stores just in-frame clones and leaves some out. This table holds over 11,000 clones, approximately 80% found once. CDR1 is SGHDT and CDR2 is YYEEEE in the germline V gene. The CDR3 sequence is 15 residues long. V shed 4 bases and J shed 7 bases, with 15 bases lying between them. The study, taken as a whole, reports: Later-stage lesions appeared to have more T cells, more diversity, less clonality.

A remark on this clone: Its matching antigen is unknown.

Between about 2014 and 2018, patients underwent resection in Japan or China. H&E slides confirmed each diagnosis, reviewed by two pathologists independently. This TCR derives from a person between 65 and 79 years old with lung adenocarcinoma. The specimen was FFPE minimally invasive lung adenocarcinoma tissue. This sequence joins TRBV5-6 and TRBJ1-6; D is unclear. The CDR3 DNA follows: TGTGCCAGCAGCCCGGCCGTCAGTTTCAATTCACCCCTCCACTTT. It specifies CASSPAVSFNSPLHF.